This entry lists 23 T cell receptor beta chains sequenced from one sample in a study of T cell clonality in common variable immunodeficiency. Findings and limits, study-wide: Common variable immunodeficiency TCR beta sequences reportedly had fewer deletions and N-nucleotide insertions.

Sequenced by immunoSEQ multiplex PCR; TCRdb stores in-frame clones only, minus some. The repertoire consists of 2,500 to 3,000 clones, none detected only once. These receptors are not linked to any known antigen. Sequenced: peripheral blood mononuclear cells. The receptors derive from a human donor with common variable immunodeficiency.

A few counts support this clone. The read ends 3 residues early relative to the CDR3; the germline J gene fills the gap. This rearrangement joins TRBV7-9 to TRBJ2-5; TRBD1 aligns across 8 bases. Germline values: CDR1 SEHNR, CDR2 FQNEAQ (reference sequence). The V segment lost 2 bases and the J segment 6 bases; nucleotides outside the gene matches: 5. The CDR3 extends over 14 amino acids. The CDR3 protein is CASSLSGGDKTQYF. The DNA read from the CDR3 is TGTGCCAGCAGCTTATCAGGGGGCGATAAGACC.

This clone was picked up many times. The sequence runs out 3 residues before the end of the CDR3; the remainder is reconstructed from the germline J gene. The rearrangement uses TRBV20-1 and TRBJ2-1; TRBD1 aligns across 7 bases. CDR1 and CDR2 (germline): DFQATT, SNEGSKA (reference sequence). CDR3 size: 15 residues. V lost 2 bases, J lost 3 bases, and 7 bases stayed unmatched. Incomplete CDR3 DNA: TGCAGTGCTAGATCTTCGGCAGGGGGCTACAATGAG. It specifies CSARSSAGGYNE. The full CDR3 protein reads CSARSSAGGYNEQFF.

This clone showed up many times. The DNA ends 3 residues before the CDR3 does, and the rest of the CDR3 is filled in from the germline J gene. The rearrangement uses TRBV13 and TRBJ1-3, with TRBD1 identical over 8 bases. Germline loops: CDR1 PRHDT, CDR2 FYEKMQ (reference sequence). The trim removed 5 bases at V and 0 bases at J, leaving 6 bases unmatched. The CDR3 has 16 residues. Partial CDR3 DNA: TGTGCCAGCAGCGGGTACAGGGGGGGCTCTGGAAACACC. Translation: CASSGYRGGSGNT. The entire CDR3 reads CASSGYRGGSGNTIYF.

This clone was counted at least ten times. Read data end 3 residues before the CDR3 end; the end is taken from the germline J gene. The V call is TRBV27, the J call TRBJ2-3, with TRBD2 matching over 11 bases. The germline gives CDR1 MNHEY, CDR2 SMNVEV (reference sequence). This CDR3 spans 17 amino acids. The J segment lost 5 bases and the V segment lost 3 bases, leaving 10 bases of the junction unmatched. The CDR3 sequence: CASSFTLAGGRGDTQYF. The CDR3 DNA, read in part, is TGTGCCAGCAGTTTTACTTTAGCGGGGGGGAGGGGAGATACG.

There are a few counts of this clone. The read ends 3 residues shy of where the CDR3 ends; the end is completed using the germline J gene. This chain connects TRBV19 to TRBJ2-3; TRBD1 might be the D (6 bases). There are 14 residues in the CDR3. V lost 5 bases and J lost 7, with 16 bases in between. Germline V lookup: CDR1 LNHDA, CDR2 SQIVND (reference sequence). CDR3 sequence reads: CASSHTGTINTQYF. Partial CDR3 DNA: TGTGCCAGTAGTCATACCGGGACAATAAATACG.

By share, this clone ranks as medium-sized. The read terminates 3 residues before the CDR3 end, so the remaining end is supplied by the germline J gene. The genes are TRBV11-2 and TRBJ2-5; possibly TRBD2 for D (6 bases). Trimming pared 5 bases from V and 4 bases from J, leaving 17 bases between. CDR3 length: 15 amino acids. Germline values: CDR1 SGHAT, CDR2 FQNNGV. The part of the CDR3 DNA that was read is TGTGCCAGCAGCCAGGTCGTGGCCGGGGGAGAGACC. Amino acid sequence: CASSQVVAGGET. The complete CDR3 reads CASSQVVAGGETQYF. The entire variable domain, with the rest obtained from reference TRBV11-2 and TRBJ2-5, is as follows: EAGVAQSPRYKIIEKRQSVAFWCNPISGHATLYWYQQILGQGPKLLIQFQNNGVVDDSQLPKDRFSAERLKGVDSTLKIQPAKLEDSAVYLCASSQVVAGGETQYFGPGTRLLVL.

This clone is deemed medium-sized. The CDR3 end is not reached by the read, which stops 3 residues before it; the germline J gene fills it in. The V and J genes are TRBV5-4 and TRBJ2-5; tentatively, D is TRBD2 (6 bases). Germline V lookup: CDR1 SGHNT, CDR2 YYREEE (reference sequence). The CDR3 loop spans 14 amino acids. Trimming removed 5 bases from V and 0 bases from J, with 11 bases in between. The sequenced CDR3 bases are TGTGCCAGCAGAGGTGGGGGGAACCAAGAGACC. This encodes CASRGGGNQET. The entire CDR3 sequence reads CASRGGGNQETQYF.

This clone was recorded at least ten times. The CDR3 goes on 3 residues after the read ends, and that part is filled in from the germline J gene. V gene TRBV4-1 combines with J gene TRBJ2-1, with a weak D call TRBD2 (6 bases). Germline V gene data show CDR1 as MGHRA and CDR2 as YSYEKL. The CDR3 has 17 residues. V was shortened by 4 bases and J by 0 bases, with 16 bases between the two germline ends. The CDR3 sequence is CASSRRVGGRSYNEQFF. CDR3 DNA, as far as it was read: TGCGCCAGCAGCCGACGGGTGGGGGGACGCTCCTACAATGAG.

By frequency in the sample, this clone is medium-sized. The CDR3 end lies 3 residues beyond the end of the read and is filled in from the germline J gene. V is TRBV20-1 and J is TRBJ2-3; the D is unclear. The CDR3 consists of 13 residues. Trimming pared 0 bases from V and 6 bases from J, leaving 10 bases between. Germline values: CDR1 DFQATT, CDR2 SNEGSKA (reference sequence). The part of the CDR3 DNA that was read is TGCAGTGCTAGAGATCCCCTCGGGGATACG. This translates into CSARDPLGDT. The entire CDR3 protein reads CSARDPLGDTQYF.

Within the sample, this clone is medium-sized (0.01 to 0.1%). The read finishes 3 residues shy of the CDR3 end, and the germline J gene is used to complete it. The chain couples TRBV5-1 to TRBJ2-1; possible D gene TRBD2, 5 bases. V was trimmed by 1 base and J by 6 bases, leaving 20 bases between them. The CDR3 sequence is 17 residues long. Germline CDR1 reads SGHRS; CDR2 reads YFSETQ. CDR3 loop: CASSLQSPRVSANEQFF. CDR3 DNA, as far as it was read: TGCGCCAGCAGCTTGCAATCCCCCCGGGTTAGCGCCAATGAG.

Judged by abundance, this clone is medium-sized. The CDR3 end falls 3 residues outside the read, so it is completed with the germline J gene. The rearrangement joins TRBV5-1 to TRBJ2-7; D remains unclear. CDR3 length: 15 amino acids. The V gene lost 2 bases and the J gene lost 6 bases, with 18 bases spanning the gap. The V gene's germline CDR1 is SGHRS and CDR2 YFSETQ. Incomplete CDR3 DNA: TGCGCCAGCAGCTTAAACACCAAGGGCTTGGGCGAG. Protein product: CASSLNTKGLGE. The full CDR3 sequence reads CASSLNTKGLGEQYF.

This clone is labeled as medium-sized. The read falls 3 residues short of the CDR3 end, and the missing part is taken from the germline J gene. The chain is built from TRBV6-1 and TRBJ1-2; 10 bases are a match to TRBD1. This CDR3 region has 15 residues. With 4 bases clipped from V and 4 bases from J, the junction kept 6 bases outside the gene matches. The germline gives CDR1 MNHNS, CDR2 SASEGT. CDR3 region: CASSGQGAKGYGYTF. Incomplete CDR3 DNA: TGTGCCAGCAGTGGACAGGGGGCGAAGGGCTATGGC.

Ten or more counts support this clone. The read finishes 3 residues shy of the CDR3 end, and the germline J gene is used to complete it. V and J are TRBV9 and TRBJ2-5; 7 nucleotides agree with TRBD2. Germline V lookup: CDR1 SGDLS, CDR2 YYNGEE. The CDR3 contains 15 residues. V gave up 3 bases and J gave up 2 bases; unmatched junction bases: 7. Incomplete CDR3 DNA: TGTGCCAGCAGCGAGGTGGGGGGGGAACAAGAGACC. This codes for CASSEVGGEQET. The entire CDR3 protein is CASSEVGGEQETQYF.

This clone is categorized as medium-sized. The DNA ends 3 residues before the CDR3 does, and the rest of the CDR3 is filled in from the germline J gene. This chain uses TRBV2 with TRBJ1-4; D might be TRBD1 (5 bases). Germline CDR1 is SNHLY and CDR2 is FYNNEI. The V and J ends lost 3 bases and 5 bases respectively, with 25 bases between them. CDR3 length: 19 amino acids. This chain's CDR3 is CASSDVPLQGGDSNEKLFF. CDR3 bases read: TGTGCCAGCAGTGACGTGCCCCTCCAGGGAGGAGACTCCAATGAAAAA.

Ten or more counts support this clone. The observed sequence ends 3 residues before the CDR3 terminus, with the missing tail filled in from the germline J gene. This chain uses TRBV4-1 with TRBJ1-4, with 7 bases fitting TRBD1. The CDR3 is 14 residues long. Per the germline V gene, CDR1 is MGHRA and CDR2 is YSYEKL. V shed 4 bases and J 8 bases; nucleotides not matched to a gene: 7. CDR3: CASSPWDSGEKLFF. CDR3 bases read: TGCGCCAGCAGCCCATGGGACAGCGGGGAAAAA.

By sample share, this clone is medium-sized. The read stops 3 residues short of the end of the CDR3; the missing end is completed from the germline J gene. The rearrangement links TRBV3-1 (or the pseudogene TRBV3-2) to TRBJ2-2, with TRBD1 matching 7 bases. CDR3 size: 18 residues. Germline V CDR1 and CDR2: LGHDT, YNNKEL (reference sequence). V lost 0 bases, J lost 3 bases, and 10 bases stayed unmatched. This CDR3 reads CASSQERSGTVYTGELFF. CDR3 bases read: TGTGCCAGCAGCCAAGAGCGTTCTGGGACAGTCTACACCGGGGAG.

This clone was picked up many times. Read sequence stops 3 residues before the CDR3 end, and the germline J gene provides the missing end. The chain links TRBV7-6 to TRBJ2-3; D might be TRBD2 (5 bases). Deletions cut 1 base from V and 5 bases from J, with 19 bases between. Per the germline V gene, CDR1 is SGHVS and CDR2 is FNYEAQ. The CDR3 covers 17 residues. The covered CDR3 bases are TGTGCCAGCAGCTTAGATCCTTCAGCTAGCCCTAGAGATACG. Encoded protein: CASSLDPSASPRDT. The full-length CDR3 reads as CASSLDPSASPRDTQYF.

This clone was picked up many times. The read gets to within 3 residues of the CDR3 end, and the germline J gene fills in the rest. The same CDR3 arises from other DNA sequences in this sample as well. The chain carries TRBV9 and TRBJ2-1, with D tentatively TRBD2 (7 bases). Trimming pared 7 bases from V and 8 bases from J, leaving 13 bases between. Per germline, CDR1 SGDLS and CDR2 YYNGEE. The CDR3 extends over 12 amino acids. The CDR3 loop is CASGRGGYEQFF. The sequenced part of the CDR3 DNA is TGTGCCAGCGGGAGGGGGGGCTATGAG.

Sample share makes this clone medium-sized. The read falls 3 residues short of the CDR3 end, and the missing part is taken from the germline J gene. This chain joins TRBV7-2 and TRBJ2-7, with unresolved D. There are 12 residues in the CDR3. V dropped 4 bases and J dropped 2 bases, with 6 bases sitting between them. The germline CDR1 and CDR2 sequences are SGHTA and FQGNSA. CDR3: CASSWATYEQYF. The CDR3 DNA, read in part, is TGTGCCAGCAGCTGGGCTACCTACGAG.

In regard to this clone: Read data end 3 residues before the CDR3 end; the end is taken from the germline J gene. The chain joins TRBV6-1 to TRBJ1-1; 8 bases line up with TRBD1. The CDR3 loop spans 15 amino acids. Germline V lookup: CDR1 MNHNS, CDR2 SASEGT. The trim removed 4 bases at V and 0 bases at J, leaving 4 bases unmatched. Incomplete CDR3 DNA: TGTGCCAGCAGTGGGACAGGGATCATGAACACTGAA. This translates into CASSGTGIMNTE. The whole CDR3 sequence reads CASSGTGIMNTEAFF.

Within the sample, this clone is medium-sized. The read ends 3 residues early relative to the CDR3; the germline J gene fills the gap. The chain employs TRBV5-4 and TRBJ1-4, with 7 bases matching TRBD1. The length of the CDR3 is 15 residues. V shed 3 bases, J shed 0 bases, and the junction held 2 bases outside the gene matches. CDR1 is SGHNT and CDR2 is YYREEE in the germline V gene (reference sequence). The CDR3 bases that were read are TGTGCCAGCAGCTCCGGGACAGCAACTAATGAAAAA. Translating gives CASSSGTATNEK. The CDR3, in full, reads CASSSGTATNEKLFF. Together with reference TRBV5-4 and TRBJ1-4, the CDR3 gives the full variable domain: ETGVTQSPTHLIKTRGQQVTLRCSSQSGHNTVSWYQQALGQGPQFIFQYYREEENGRGNFPPRFSGLQFPNYSSELNVNALELDDSALYLCASSSGTATNEKLFFGSGTQLSVL.

By sample share, this clone is medium-sized. CDR3: CSASGTGGHYGYTF. CDR3 DNA, as far as it was read: TGCAGTGCTAGTGGGACAGGGGGCCACTATGGC. The genes are TRBV20-1 and TRBJ1-2; 12 bases line up with TRBD1. The read gets to within 3 residues of the CDR3 end, and the germline J gene fills in the rest. Germline V CDR1 and CDR2: DFQATT, SNEGSKA (reference sequence). This CDR3 is built from 14 residues. Germline trimming cut 3 bases from V and 3 bases from J; bases unmatched to any gene: 2.

By share, this clone ranks as medium-sized. The read ends 3 residues shy of where the CDR3 ends; the end is completed using the germline J gene. The chain employs TRBV5-1 and TRBJ2-7, with D maybe TRBD2 (5 bases). Trimming pared 1 base from V and 0 bases from J, leaving 14 bases between. This CDR3 comprises 16 residues. In germline, CDR1 is SGHRS, CDR2 YFSETQ. The CDR3 spells CASSLITSYDSYEQYF. The sequenced CDR3 bases are TGCGCCAGCAGCTTGATTACTAGTTATGACTCCTACGAG.